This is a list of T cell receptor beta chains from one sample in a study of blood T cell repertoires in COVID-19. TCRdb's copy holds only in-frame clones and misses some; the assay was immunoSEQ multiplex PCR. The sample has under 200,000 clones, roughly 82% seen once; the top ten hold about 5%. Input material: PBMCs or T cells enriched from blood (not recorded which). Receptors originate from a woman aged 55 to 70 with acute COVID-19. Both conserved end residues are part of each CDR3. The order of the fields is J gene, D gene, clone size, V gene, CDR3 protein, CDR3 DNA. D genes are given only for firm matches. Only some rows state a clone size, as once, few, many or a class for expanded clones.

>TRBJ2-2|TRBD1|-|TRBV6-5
CASGHDRDPGELFF
TGTGCCAGCGGACACGACAGGGACCCCGGGGAGCTGTTTTTT
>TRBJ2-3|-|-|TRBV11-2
CASSLDRGSSDTQYF
TGTGCCAGCAGCTTAGATCGAGGTAGCTCTGATACGCAGTATTTT
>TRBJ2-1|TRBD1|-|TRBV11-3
CASSWSQGGFNEQFF
TGTGCCAGCAGCTGGTCCCAAGGGGGCTTCAATGAGCAGTTCTTC
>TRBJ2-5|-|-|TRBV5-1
CASSWGTSSQETQYF
TGCGCCAGCAGCTGGGGTACTAGTAGTCAAGAGACCCAGTACTTC
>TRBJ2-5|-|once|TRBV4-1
CASSQTQGGLQTQYF
TGCGCCAGCAGCCAAACCCAGGGCGGTCTCCAGACCCAGTACTTC
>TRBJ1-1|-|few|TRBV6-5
CASSWSKAAEAFF
TGTGCCAGCAGCTGGTCCAAGGCGGCTGAAGCTTTCTTT
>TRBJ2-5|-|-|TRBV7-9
CASRQGEETQYF
TGTGCCAGCAGACAGGGAGAGGAGACCCAGTACTTC
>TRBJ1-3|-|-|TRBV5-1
CASSLDGGASGNTIYF
TGCGCCAGCAGCTTGGATGGGGGGGCCTCTGGAAACACCATATATTTT
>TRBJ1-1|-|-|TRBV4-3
CASKYSGFVNTEAFF
TGCGCCAGCAAGTACTCCGGGTTTGTTAACACTGAAGCTTTCTTT
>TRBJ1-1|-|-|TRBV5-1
CASSSGTTEAFF
TGCGCCAGCAGCTCCGGGACAACCGAAGCTTTCTTT
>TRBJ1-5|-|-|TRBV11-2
CASSLVRPQHF
TGTGCCAGCAGCTTAGTGCGGCCCCAGCATTTT
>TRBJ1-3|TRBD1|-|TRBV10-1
CASRSDRNSGNTIYF
TGCGCCAGCAGGTCGGACAGGAACTCTGGAAACACCATATATTTT
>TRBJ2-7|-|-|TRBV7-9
CASSFPLEGGEQYF
TGTGCCAGCAGCTTTCCTTTAGAGGGAGGTGAGCAGTACTTC
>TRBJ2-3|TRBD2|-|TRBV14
CASGTWREAGDTQYF
TGTGCCAGCGGGACTTGGCGGGAGGCCGGAGATACGCAGTATTTT